This T cell receptor (beta chain) was sequenced during a study of CD8 T cells in Susac syndrome. Random hexamers were used to reverse transcribe an amount of roughly 0.45 to 1 ug RNA. TCRdb independently ran MiXCR on the immunoSEQ multiplex PCR reads; one entry per CDR3 protein. This table has 200,000 or so distinct CDR3 sequences, about 94% appearing once. The CDR3 contains 15 residues. Germline trimming cut 7 bases from V and 3 bases from J; bases unmatched to any gene: 8. TCR beta sequencing was performed on blood CD8+ and CD4+ T cells. Source material: CD8+ T cells from PBMCs. The rearrangement links TRBV12-3 or TRBV12-4 to TRBJ2-3, with 9 bases lining up with TRBD2. The receptor was isolated from a human donor with multiple sclerosis. This chain's CDR3 is CASKFSGGLTDTQYF. CDR3 bases: TGTGCCAGCAAATTTAGCGGGGGACTTACAGATACGCAGTATTTT.